This TCR beta chain emerged from a study of OX40 agonist ivuxolimab in advanced cancers. Across the study: Ivuxolimab doses were 0.01, 0.1, 0.3, 1.5, 3 or 10 mg/kg every 2 weeks. Study results and caveats: CD4+ and CD8+ blood T cells expanded clonally by week 6 at 0.1 to 3.0 mg/kg.

V was clipped by 4 bases and J by 6 bases; unmatched bases: 9. The V gene's germline CDR1 is SGHTA and CDR2 FQGNSA. The CDR3 is 15 amino acids. Baseline was the first blood sampling point, followed by cycle 4 day 1 and cycle 7 day 1. Comment on this clone: Its antigen is as yet unknown.

TCRdb's copy holds only in-frame clones and misses some; the assay was immunoSEQ multiplex PCR. The sample yields around 30,000 clones, roughly nine tenths seen once. The V and J genes are TRBV7-2 and TRBJ2-7; TRBD2 aligns across 10 bases. The material was CD4+ or CD8+ T cells sorted from blood, obtained in a trial of the OX40 agonist ivuxolimab. The TCR comes from an adult with an advanced solid tumor such as melanoma, head and neck, liver or kidney cancer. The CDR3 nucleotides are TGTGCCAGCAGCTCTCTAGCGGGAGCTTCCGCCGAGCAGTACTTC. It yields the protein CASSSLAGASAEQYF.